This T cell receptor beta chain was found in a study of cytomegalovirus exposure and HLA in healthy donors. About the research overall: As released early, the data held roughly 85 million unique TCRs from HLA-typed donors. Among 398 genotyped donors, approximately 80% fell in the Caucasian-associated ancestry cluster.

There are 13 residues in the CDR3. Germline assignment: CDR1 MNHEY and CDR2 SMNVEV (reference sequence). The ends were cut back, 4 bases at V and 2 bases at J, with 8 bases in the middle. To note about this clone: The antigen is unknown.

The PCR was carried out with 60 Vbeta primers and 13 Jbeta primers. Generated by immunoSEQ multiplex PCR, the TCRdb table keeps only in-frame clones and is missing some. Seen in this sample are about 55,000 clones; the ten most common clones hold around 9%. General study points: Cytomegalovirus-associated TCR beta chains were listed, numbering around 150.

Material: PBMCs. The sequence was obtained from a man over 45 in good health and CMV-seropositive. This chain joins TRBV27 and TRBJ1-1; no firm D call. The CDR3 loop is CASSSRSNTEAFF. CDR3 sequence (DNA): TGTGCCAGCAGTTCCAGATCTAACACTGAAGCTTTCTTT.